Below are 23 T cell receptor beta chains sequenced from a single sample in a study of T cells after yellow fever vaccination (dated by TCRdb to about 2019). The treatment or condition label corresponds to: live attenuated yellow fever vaccine strain. The method behind the library was 5' RACE. The sequencing machine was an Illumina HiSeq 2500. TCRdb's own reprocessing of the public reads used fastp at Q25 and MiXCR and kept productive beta chains. CDR3 protein sequences are deduplicated, and each keeps its most common genes and DNA. Present in this sample are 200,000 to 250,000 distinct CDR3 sequences, less than 8.5% of which were seen just once. The leading ten clones occupy roughly 0.9% of the sample. The sample here was CD4+ T cells sorted from PBMCs, taken 15 days after the yellow fever booster vaccination. The receptors shown here come from a man between 25 and 39 years old who received the YFV17D yellow fever vaccine.

This clonotype turned up a few times. The chain has TRBV6-2 or TRBV6-3 and TRBJ2-2; D possibly matches TRBD1 or TRBD2 (6 bases each). Germline-derived CDR1 and CDR2 are MNHEY and SVGEGT. The ends were cut back, 10 bases at V and 2 bases at J, with 14 bases in the middle. CDR3 length: 14 residues. In nucleotides, the CDR3 is TGTGCCACCCGACAGGCGGGAAACACCGGGGAGCTGTTTTTT. Translated: CATRQAGNTGELFF.

This clonotype has a count of ten or more. V usage is TRBV9 and J usage is TRBJ2-7; 9 bases agree with TRBD2. The CDR3 totals 15 residues. Germline trimming cut 1 base from V and 3 bases from J; bases unmatched to any gene: 5. Germline lookup yields CDR1 SGDLS and CDR2 YYNGEE. CDR3 sequence reads: CASSVTPSGIYEQYF. The DNA of the CDR3 is TGTGCCAGCAGCGTAACGCCTAGCGGGATCTACGAGCAGTACTTC.

In this sample, this clonotype turned up many times. The gene calls are TRBV5-1 and TRBJ2-1; 8 bases map to TRBD2. Losses at the gene ends were 2 bases for V and 3 bases for J; bases not matched to a gene: 4. This CDR3 has 15 residues. Germline V CDR1 and CDR2: SGHRS, YFSETQ. This chain's CDR3 is CASSFMSGSYNEQFF. In nucleotides, the CDR3 is TGCGCCAGCAGCTTCATGAGCGGGAGCTACAATGAGCAGTTCTTC.

The V gene is TRBV7-2, the J gene TRBJ2-7; 9 bases align to TRBD2. Germline trimming cut 0 bases from V and 5 bases from J; bases unmatched to any gene: 20. Germline lookup yields CDR1 SGHTA and CDR2 FQGNSA. The CDR3 sequence is 20 residues long. The CDR3 DNA sequence: TGTGCCAGCAGCTTAGCCGGGACAGCTAGCGGGACACAGTGGGGGGACGAGCAGTACTTC. Amino acids: CASSLAGTASGTQWGDEQYF.

The rearrangement uses TRBV7-2 and TRBJ2-7; the D is unclear. In germline, CDR1 is SGHTA, CDR2 FQGNSA. This CDR3 has 12 amino acids. Trimming removed 3 bases from V and 5 bases from J, with 8 bases in between. Here the CDR3 DNA reads TGTGCCAGCAGCTTCGGCGACAACGAGCAGTACTTC. Encoded protein: CASSFGDNEQYF.

Only a few counts were recorded for this clonotype. The chain recombines TRBV29-1 with TRBJ2-1, with D unresolved. The CDR3 loop spans 13 amino acids. Germline loops: CDR1 SQVTM, CDR2 ANQGSEA. The V and J ends lost 3 bases and 4 bases respectively, with 10 bases between them. CDR3 in amino acids: CSVDIWGYNEQFF. The CDR3 nucleotides read TGCAGCGTTGATATCTGGGGTTACAATGAGCAGTTCTTC.

In its sample, this clonotype was seen a few times. This chain connects TRBV7-9 to TRBJ2-7, with TRBD2 identical over 10 bases. CDR3 length equals 14 residues. V trimming: 2 bases; J trimming: 5 bases; junction bases outside the gene matches: 3. Germline CDR1 is SEHNR and CDR2 is FQNEAQ (reference sequence). The CDR3 coding sequence is TGTGCCAGCAGCTTATCCCTAGCGGGAGACGAGCAGTACTTC. Residues: CASSLSLAGDEQYF.

This clonotype was counted only a few times. The rearrangement links TRBV20-1 to TRBJ2-7; 10 bases align to TRBD1. There are 12 residues in the CDR3. Per germline, CDR1 DFQATT and CDR2 SNEGSKA (reference sequence). The CDR3 region is CSLDRGSDEQYF. The CDR3 DNA reads TGCAGCCTGGACAGGGGGAGCGACGAGCAGTACTTC.

This clonotype appeared a few times. The genes are TRBV6-5 and TRBJ2-5; TRBD2 might be the D (5 bases). V dropped 2 bases and J dropped 5 bases, with 12 bases sitting between them. This CDR3 region has 14 residues. CDR1 and CDR2 (germline): MNHEY, SVGAGI. DNA of the CDR3: TGTGCCAGCAGTTACGGTGGGTCGGGGGAGACCCAGTACTTC. Translated, it gives CASSYGGSGETQYF.

This clonotype was observed a few times. V is TRBV7-2 and J is TRBJ1-6; no clear D. The germline V gene has CDR1 SGHTA and CDR2 FQGNSA. V was pared by 1 base and J by 7 bases, with 11 bases between. The CDR3 totals 15 residues. CDR3 region: CASSLVGQANSPLHF. The CDR3, as DNA: TGTGCCAGCAGCTTAGTAGGTCAGGCCAATTCACCCCTCCACTTT.

This clonotype was recorded many times. The chain carries TRBV20-1 and TRBJ1-1, with a possible D match to TRBD1 (5 bases). Germline CDR1 is DFQATT and CDR2 is SNEGSKA (reference sequence). The CDR3 length is 12 residues. The CDR3: CRGVGGDTEAFF. CDR3 bases: TGCAGAGGGGTCGGGGGGGATACTGAAGCTTTCTTT.

This clonotype was observed a handful of times. The chain couples TRBV5-1 to TRBJ1-1, with D maybe TRBD1 (6 bases). This CDR3 region has 18 residues. Germline lookup yields CDR1 SGHRS and CDR2 YFSETQ. The ends were cut back, 4 bases at V and 1 base at J, with 23 bases in the middle. The CDR3 region is CASSPVTQGYVGNTEAFF. Here the CDR3 DNA reads TGCGCCAGCAGCCCAGTAACTCAGGGGTATGTTGGGAACACTGAAGCTTTCTTT.

The chain uses TRBV7-2 and TRBJ2-7, with D unclear. V shed 3 bases and J shed 3 bases, with 15 bases lying between them. The CDR3 contains 15 residues. The germline V gene has CDR1 SGHTA and CDR2 FQGNSA. CDR3 protein: CASSFRSSRFYEQYF. CDR3 in DNA: TGTGCCAGCAGCTTCCGAAGCTCTAGATTCTACGAGCAGTACTTC.

This clonotype was picked up a small number of times. This chain joins TRBV28 and TRBJ2-5, with 9 bases fitting TRBD1. Germline lookup yields CDR1 MDHEN and CDR2 SYDVKM. Trimming took 5 bases from V and 2 from J; bases not matched to a gene: 6. The CDR3 runs 15 residues. The CDR3 coding sequence is TGTGCCAGCAGTACAGGGGGCGCGGGACAAGAGACCCAGTACTTC. As protein: CASSTGGAGQETQYF. Looking up the rest from reference TRBV28 and TRBJ2-5 gives the full variable domain: DVKVTQSSRYLVKRTGEKVFLECVQDMDHENMFWYRQDPGLGLRLIYFSYDVKMKEKGDIPEGYSVSREKKERFSLILESASTNQTSMYLCASSTGGAGQETQYFGPGTRLLVL.

In its sample, this clonotype was seen a few times. CDR3 DNA: TGTGCCAGCAGCCCAGGGACAGGGTCCATTTACGAGCAGTACTTC. It codes for CASSPGTGSIYEQYF. The V and J genes are TRBV7-2 and TRBJ2-7; 9 positions match TRBD1. Per germline, CDR1 SGHTA and CDR2 FQGNSA. This CDR3 comprises 15 residues. Germline trimming cut 5 bases from V and 4 bases from J; bases unmatched to any gene: 9.

This clonotype was counted only a few times. The chain combines TRBV11-2 with TRBJ2-7; 10 nucleotides match TRBD2. Per the germline V gene, CDR1 is SGHAT and CDR2 is FQNNGV. The CDR3 sequence is 18 residues long. J lost 2 bases, V lost 5 bases, and 15 bases had no gene match. CDR3 protein: CASSTRTSGAGGAYEQYF. The CDR3 nucleotides are TGTGCCAGCAGCACGCGGACTAGCGGAGCCGGGGGGGCCTACGAGCAGTACTTC.

This chain connects TRBV20-1 to TRBJ2-3; no firm D call. This CDR3 contains 13 residues. V was shortened by 1 base and J by 2 bases, with 7 bases between the two germline ends. The germline CDR1 and CDR2 sequences are DFQATT and SNEGSKA (reference sequence). The CDR3 sequence is CSARVQNTDTQYF. CDR3 nucleotide sequence: TGCAGTGCTAGAGTACAGAACACAGATACGCAGTATTTT.

This clonotype has at least ten counts. The chain employs TRBV3-1 and TRBJ2-5; no reliable D call. This CDR3 region has 10 residues. V dropped 5 bases and J dropped 5 bases, with 3 bases sitting between them. Germline values: CDR1 LGHDT, CDR2 YNNKEL (reference sequence). CDR3 protein: CASSVETQYF. CDR3 in DNA: TGTGCCAGCAGCGTTGAGACCCAGTACTTC.

The chain has TRBV28 and TRBJ2-2; no firm D call. In germline, CDR1 is MDHEN, CDR2 SYDVKM. V lost 7 bases and J lost 6, with 15 bases in between. The CDR3 consists of 14 residues. Here the CDR3 DNA reads TGTGCCAGCATCAAGGGCCCTATCTCCGGGGAGCTGTTTTTT. Amino acids: CASIKGPISGELFF.

The V call is TRBV7-9, the J call TRBJ2-1, with 8 positions matching TRBD2. Per germline, CDR1 SEHNR and CDR2 FQNEAQ (reference sequence). This CDR3 region has 13 residues. The junction had 11 bases not matched to a gene; V was cut back by 5 bases and J by 14 bases. The CDR3 reads CASSQTIGRGEFF. The CDR3 coding sequence is TGTGCCAGCAGCCAAACTATCGGGAGGGGAGAGTTCTTC.

This clonotype was seen many times. V and J are TRBV29-1 and TRBJ1-2; no clear D. V lost 4 bases and J 6 bases, leaving 15 bases between the germline ends. Germline V gives CDR1 SQVTM, CDR2 ANQGSEA. This CDR3 comprises 13 residues. The CDR3 region is CSVGGPDANGYTF. The CDR3, as DNA: TGCAGCGTTGGTGGGCCAGACGCAAATGGCTACACCTTC. Filled out from reference TRBV29-1 and TRBJ1-2, the complete variable domain reads SAVISQKPSRDICQRGTSLTIQCQVDSQVTMMFWYRQQPGQSLTLIATANQGSEATYESGFVIDKFPISRPNLTFSTLTVSNMSPEDSSIYLCSVGGPDANGYTFGSGTRLTVV.

This clonotype has only a few counts. The chain is built from TRBV4-2 and TRBJ2-3; 10 bases are shared with TRBD2. The germline gives CDR1 LGHNA, CDR2 YNFKEQ. V lost 4 bases to trimming and J lost 1 base; unmatched junction nucleotides: 5. The CDR3 contains 16 residues. In DNA form, the CDR3 reads TGTGCCAGCAGCCCTGGGACTAGCGCCCGCACAGATACGCAGTATTTT. This sequence encodes CASSPGTSARTDTQYF.

In its sample, this clonotype was seen many times. The V gene is TRBV20-1, the J gene TRBJ1-1; D unresolved. Per germline, CDR1 DFQATT and CDR2 SNEGSKA (reference sequence). The CDR3 is 16 amino acids. V was trimmed by 0 bases and J by 3 bases, leaving 17 bases between them. Here the CDR3 reads CSARDFLSGSHTEAFF. CDR3 sequence (DNA): TGCAGTGCTAGAGATTTCCTTAGCGGAAGCCACACTGAAGCTTTCTTT.